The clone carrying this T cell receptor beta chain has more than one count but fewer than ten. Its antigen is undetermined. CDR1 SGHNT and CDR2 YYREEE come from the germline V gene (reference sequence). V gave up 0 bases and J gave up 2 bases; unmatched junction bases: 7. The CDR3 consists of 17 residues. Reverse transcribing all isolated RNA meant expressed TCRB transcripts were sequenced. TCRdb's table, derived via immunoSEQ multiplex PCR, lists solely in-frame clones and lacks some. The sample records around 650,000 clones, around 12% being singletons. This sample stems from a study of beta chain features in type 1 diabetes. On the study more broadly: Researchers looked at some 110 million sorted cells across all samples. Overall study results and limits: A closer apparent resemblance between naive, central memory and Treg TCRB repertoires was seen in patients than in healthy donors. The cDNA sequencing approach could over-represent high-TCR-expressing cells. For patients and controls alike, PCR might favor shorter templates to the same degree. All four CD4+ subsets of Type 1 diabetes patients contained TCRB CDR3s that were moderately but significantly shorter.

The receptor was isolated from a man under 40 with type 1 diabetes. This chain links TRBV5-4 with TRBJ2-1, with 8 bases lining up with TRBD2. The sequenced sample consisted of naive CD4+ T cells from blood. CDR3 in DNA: TGTGCCAGCAGCTTGGATGGGCGGGGGGCCGCCTACAATGAGCAGTTCTTC. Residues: CASSLDGRGAAYNEQFF.